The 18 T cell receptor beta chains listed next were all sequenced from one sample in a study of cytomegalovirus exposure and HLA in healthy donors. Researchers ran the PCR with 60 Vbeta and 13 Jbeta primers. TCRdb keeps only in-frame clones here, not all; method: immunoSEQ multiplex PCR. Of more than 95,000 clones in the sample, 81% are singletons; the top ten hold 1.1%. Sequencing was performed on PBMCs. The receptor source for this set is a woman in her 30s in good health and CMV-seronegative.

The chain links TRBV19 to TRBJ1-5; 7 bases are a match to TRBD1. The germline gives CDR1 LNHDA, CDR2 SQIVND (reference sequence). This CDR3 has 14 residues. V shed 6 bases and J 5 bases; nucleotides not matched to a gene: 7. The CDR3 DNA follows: TGTGCCAGTAGATCACAGGGGTGGGATCAGCCCCAGCATTTT. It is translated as CASRSQGWDQPQHF.

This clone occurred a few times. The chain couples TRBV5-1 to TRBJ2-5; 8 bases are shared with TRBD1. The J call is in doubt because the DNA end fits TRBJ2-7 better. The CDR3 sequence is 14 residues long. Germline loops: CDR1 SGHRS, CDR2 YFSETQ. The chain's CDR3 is CASSLGQGIYEQYF. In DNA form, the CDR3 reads TGCGCCAGCAGCTTGGGACAGGGGATCTACGAGCAGTACTTC.

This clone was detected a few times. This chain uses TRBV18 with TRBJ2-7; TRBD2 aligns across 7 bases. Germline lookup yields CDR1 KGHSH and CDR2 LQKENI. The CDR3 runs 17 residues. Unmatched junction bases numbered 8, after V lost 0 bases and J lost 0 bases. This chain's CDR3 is CASSPPPGRDDSYEQYF. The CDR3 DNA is TGTGCCAGCTCACCACCCCCGGGGAGGGACGACTCCTACGAGCAGTACTTC.

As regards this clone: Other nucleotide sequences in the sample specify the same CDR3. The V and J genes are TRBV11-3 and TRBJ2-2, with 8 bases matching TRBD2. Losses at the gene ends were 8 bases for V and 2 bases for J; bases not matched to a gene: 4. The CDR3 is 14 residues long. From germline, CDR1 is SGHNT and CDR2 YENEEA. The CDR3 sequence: CASLTSENTGELFF. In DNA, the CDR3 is TGTGCCAGCCTGACTAGCGAAAACACCGGGGAGCTGTTTTTT.

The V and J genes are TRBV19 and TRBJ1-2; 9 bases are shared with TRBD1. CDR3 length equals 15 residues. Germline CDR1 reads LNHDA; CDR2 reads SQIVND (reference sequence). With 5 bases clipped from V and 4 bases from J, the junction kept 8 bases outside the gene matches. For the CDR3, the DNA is TGTGCCAGTAGTCCTGACGGGACAGGGACCTATGGCTACACCTTC. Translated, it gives CASSPDGTGTYGYTF.

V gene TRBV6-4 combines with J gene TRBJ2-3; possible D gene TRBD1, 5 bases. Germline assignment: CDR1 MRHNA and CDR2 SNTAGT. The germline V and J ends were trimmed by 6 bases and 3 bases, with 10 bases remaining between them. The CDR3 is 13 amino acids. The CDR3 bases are TGTGCCAGCAGACAGGACGGTACAGATACGCAGTATTTT. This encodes CASRQDGTDTQYF.

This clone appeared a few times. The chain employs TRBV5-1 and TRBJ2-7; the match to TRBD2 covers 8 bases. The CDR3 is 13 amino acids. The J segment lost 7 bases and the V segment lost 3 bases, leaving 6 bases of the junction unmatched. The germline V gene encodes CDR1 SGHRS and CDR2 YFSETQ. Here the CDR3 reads CASSYGLALEQYF. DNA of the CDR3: TGCGCCAGCAGCTACGGACTAGCTCTTGAGCAGTACTTC.

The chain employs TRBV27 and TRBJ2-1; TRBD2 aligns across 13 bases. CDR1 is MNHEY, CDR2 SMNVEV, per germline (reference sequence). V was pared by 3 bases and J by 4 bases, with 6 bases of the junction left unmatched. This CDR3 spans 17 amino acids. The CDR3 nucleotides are TGTGCCAGCAGTTTTGGGACTAGCGGGAAGGTTTACAATGAGCAGTTCTTC. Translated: CASSFGTSGKVYNEQFF.

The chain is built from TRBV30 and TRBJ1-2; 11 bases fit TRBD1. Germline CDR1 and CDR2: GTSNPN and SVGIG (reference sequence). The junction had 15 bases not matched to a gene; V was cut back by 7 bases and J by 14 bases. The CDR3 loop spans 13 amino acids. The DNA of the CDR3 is TGTGCCTCCAGGGGACAGGGGGTAGGTGAGAGTACCTTC. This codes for CASRGQGVGESTF.

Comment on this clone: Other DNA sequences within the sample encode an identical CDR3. The CDR3 protein is CATSRDGGAADTQYF. CDR3 coding DNA: TGTGCCACCAGCAGAGACGGTGGGGCGGCAGATACGCAGTATTTT. The rearrangement links TRBV15 to TRBJ2-3; TRBD1 might be the D (5 bases). CDR3 length: 15 amino acids. V lost 0 bases and J lost 4, with 11 bases in between. Germline CDR1 LNHNV, CDR2 YYDKDF (reference sequence).

The CDR3 sequence: CASSILVNRAEAFF. CDR3 coding DNA: TGTGCCAGTAGTATCCTGGTCAACCGGGCTGAAGCTTTCTTT. The rearrangement links TRBV19 to TRBJ1-1; D gene uncertain. The CDR3 runs to 14 residues. The V gene lost 3 bases and the J gene lost 6 bases, with 14 bases spanning the gap. The germline V gene encodes CDR1 LNHDA and CDR2 SQIVND (reference sequence).

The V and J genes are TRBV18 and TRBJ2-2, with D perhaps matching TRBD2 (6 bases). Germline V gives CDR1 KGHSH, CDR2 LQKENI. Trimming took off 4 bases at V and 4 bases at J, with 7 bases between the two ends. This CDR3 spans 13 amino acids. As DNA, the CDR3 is TGTGCCAGCTCACTAGCGGTCACCGGGGAGCTGTTTTTT. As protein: CASSLAVTGELFF.

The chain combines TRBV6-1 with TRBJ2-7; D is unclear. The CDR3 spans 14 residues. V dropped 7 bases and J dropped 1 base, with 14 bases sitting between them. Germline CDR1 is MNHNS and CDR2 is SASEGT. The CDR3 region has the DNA TGTGCCAGCAACGAAAATGGCGGATCCTACGAGCAGTACTTC. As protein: CASNENGGSYEQYF.

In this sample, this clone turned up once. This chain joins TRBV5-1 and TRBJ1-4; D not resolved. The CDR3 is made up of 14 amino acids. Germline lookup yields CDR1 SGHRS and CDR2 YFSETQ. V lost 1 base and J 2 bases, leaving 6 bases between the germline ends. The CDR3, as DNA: TGCGCCAGCAGCTTGCAGGCGACTAATGAAAAACTGTTTTTT. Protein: CASSLQATNEKLFF.

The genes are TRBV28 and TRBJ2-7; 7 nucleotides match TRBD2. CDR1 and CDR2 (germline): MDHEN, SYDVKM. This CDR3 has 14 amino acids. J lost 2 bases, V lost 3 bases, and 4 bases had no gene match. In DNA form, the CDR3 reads TGTGCCAGCAGTTTGGGAGGGAGCCCCTACGAGCAGTACTTC. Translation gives CASSLGGSPYEQYF. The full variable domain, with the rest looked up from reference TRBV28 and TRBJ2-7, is DVKVTQSSRYLVKRTGEKVFLECVQDMDHENMFWYRQDPGLGLRLIYFSYDVKMKEKGDIPEGYSVSREKKERFSLILESASTNQTSMYLCASSLGGSPYEQYFGPGTRLTVT.

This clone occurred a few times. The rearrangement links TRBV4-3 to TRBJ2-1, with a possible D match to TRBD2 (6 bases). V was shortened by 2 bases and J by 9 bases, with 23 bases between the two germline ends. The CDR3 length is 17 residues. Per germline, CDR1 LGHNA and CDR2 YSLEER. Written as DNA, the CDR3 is TGCGCCAGCAGCCAATGGAAGGGCGGTGGAGGGTACTCTGAGCAGTTCTTC. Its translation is CASSQWKGGGGYSEQFF.

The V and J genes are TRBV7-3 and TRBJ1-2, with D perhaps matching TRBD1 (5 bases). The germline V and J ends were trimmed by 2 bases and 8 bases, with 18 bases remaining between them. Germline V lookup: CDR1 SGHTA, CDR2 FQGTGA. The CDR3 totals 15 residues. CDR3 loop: CASSLGGPGTVGYTF. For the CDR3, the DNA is TGTGCCAGCAGCTTAGGAGGACCGGGGACTGTGGGCTACACCTTC.

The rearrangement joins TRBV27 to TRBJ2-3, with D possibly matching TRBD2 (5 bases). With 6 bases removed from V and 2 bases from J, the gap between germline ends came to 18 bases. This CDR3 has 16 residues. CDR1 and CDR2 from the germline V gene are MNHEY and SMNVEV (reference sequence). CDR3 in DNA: TGTGCCAGCAGAATCTACCGGGGATCGCACACAGATACGCAGTATTTT. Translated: CASRIYRGSHTDTQYF.